These 13 T cell receptor beta chains were sequenced from one sample in a study of metastatic and nonmetastatic thyroid tumors. TCRdb re-analyzed the PCR reads using MiXCR. The profile shows some 33,000 clones, over 15% of them singletons. Until they underwent thyroid surgery, no patient had received any treatment. The sequenced sample consisted of blood. The receptors come from a female donor with papillary thyroid cancer or a benign thyroid nodule (not recorded which). Some clones in this sample may be carry-over from other donors' samples.

This clone was detected ten times or more. The gene calls are TRBV7-9 and TRBJ2-2, with D perhaps TRBD1 (6 bases). This CDR3 contains 15 residues. In germline, CDR1 is SEHNR, CDR2 FQNEAQ (reference sequence). Trimming stripped 2 bases from V and 4 bases from J, with 11 bases between. The CDR3 bases are TGTGCCAGCAGCTTAACAGGGTTGGGCACCGGGGAGCTGTTTTTT. The encoded protein is CASSLTGLGTGELFF.

J is TRBJ2-5 and V is TRBV7-2, with 8 positions matching TRBD2. J gave up 0 bases and V 5 bases, and 11 bases lay outside the gene matches. Germline CDR1 is SGHTA and CDR2 is FQGNSA. CDR3 length: 17 residues. The CDR3 DNA sequence: TGTGCCAGCAGCCTAAACAGCGGGGGCCGTGACCAAGAGACCCAGTACTTC. It yields the protein CASSLNSGGRDQETQYF.

For this clone: Since no conserved phenylalanine or tryptophan closes the CDR3, a read error is the likely cause. The chain employs TRBV30 and TRBJ2-5, with a tentative D call TRBD1 (6 bases). The CDR3 is 13 amino acids. CDR1 and CDR2 from the germline V gene are GTSNPN and SVGIG (reference sequence). The CDR3 loop is CAWTRQEKESQYV. CDR3 DNA: TGTGCCTGGACGAGACAGGAAAAAGAGAGCCAGTACGTC.

There are a few counts of this clone. A junction boundary mismatches the germline segment, possibly from a read error. The chain combines TRBV28 with TRBJ1-3; D is ambiguous. Germline values: CDR1 MDHEN, CDR2 SYDVKM. This CDR3 is 16 amino acids long. The CDR3 DNA sequence: TGTGCCAGCAGTTCAAGATTGTACAGCTCTGGGAACACCATATATTTT. This translates into CASSSRLYSSGNTIYF.

This clone was recorded a few times. V is TRBV12-3 or TRBV12-4 and J is TRBJ1-3, with TRBD1 identical over 7 bases. V lost 1 base, J lost 1 base, and 7 bases stayed unmatched. The length of the CDR3 is 17 residues. This CDR3 reads CASSLETATGSGNTIYF. CDR3 nucleotides: TGTGCCAGCAGTTTAGAGACGGCGACAGGGTCTGGAAACACCATATATTTT.

This chain links TRBV11-2 with TRBJ1-3; D call uncertain. Germline V gene sequence: CDR1 SGHAT, CDR2 FQNNGV. Trimming took off 5 bases at V and 0 bases at J, with 20 bases between the two ends. This CDR3 has 18 residues. CDR3 region: CASSNPRRPGLSGNTIYF. Written as DNA, the CDR3 is TGTGCCAGCAGCAATCCAAGGCGGCCGGGCCTCTCTGGAAACACCATATATTTT.

This sequence joins TRBV4-3 and TRBJ2-7; the D is unclear. V was shortened by 1 base and J by 2 bases, with 9 bases between the two germline ends. Germline loops: CDR1 LGHNA, CDR2 YSLEER. The CDR3 consists of 14 residues. The CDR3 spells CASSQVPGTYEQYF. The CDR3 region has the DNA TGCGCCAGCAGCCAAGTTCCGGGTACCTACGAGCAGTACTTC.

The chain combines TRBV28 with TRBJ1-4; perhaps TRBD1 as D (5 bases). CDR1 is MDHEN, CDR2 SYDVKM, per germline. The V end was cut by 7 bases, the J end by 3 bases, with 27 bases between. The CDR3 is made up of 19 amino acids. The CDR3 DNA reads as TGTGCCAGCATCACCTGGGACGTGCCCCGGGGAAGTGCTAATGAAAAACTGTTTTTT. Translated, it gives CASITWDVPRGSANEKLFF. Based on the CDR3 plus reference TRBV28 and TRBJ1-4, the full variable domain is DVKVTQSSRYLVKRTGEKVFLECVQDMDHENMFWYRQDPGLGLRLIYFSYDVKMKEKGDIPEGYSVSREKKERFSLILESASTNQTSMYLCASITWDVPRGSANEKLFFGSGTQLSVL.

The chain recombines TRBV9 with TRBJ2-3, with 10 positions matching TRBD2. V shed 6 bases, J shed 5 bases, and the junction held 9 bases outside the gene matches. Looked up from germline, CDR1 is SGDLS and CDR2 is YYNGEE. This CDR3 is built from 15 residues. In DNA, the CDR3 is TGTGCCAGCAACGGAGCGGGGGGGAATTTAGATACGCAGTATTTT. It encodes CASNGAGGNLDTQYF.

At least ten counts were recorded for this clone. This chain joins TRBV5-6 and TRBJ1-5; no clear D. The CDR3 runs to 14 residues. Trimming shortened V by 0 bases and J by 7 bases, and 11 bases separated the two germline ends. Germline values: CDR1 SGHDT, CDR2 YYEEEE. This CDR3 reads CASSLGVRGQPQHF. CDR3 nucleotides: TGTGCCAGCAGCTTGGGGGTGCGGGGACAGCCCCAGCATTTT. Using reference TRBV5-6 and TRBJ1-5 for the parts outside the CDR3, the full variable domain is DAGVTQSPTHLIKTRGQQVTLRCSPKSGHDTVSWYQQALGQGPQFIFQYYEEEERQRGNFPDRFSGHQFPNYSSELNVNALLLGDSALYLCASSLGVRGQPQHFGDGTRLSIL.

The rearrangement joins TRBV6-1 to TRBJ1-1, with 7 bases that match TRBD1. This CDR3 has 17 amino acids. The ends lost 6 bases at V and 1 base at J; junction bases unmatched: 14. Germline CDR1 and CDR2: MNHNS and SASEGT. The CDR3 here is CASRTNFQGGPNTEAFF. The CDR3 bases are TGTGCCAGCAGAACCAACTTCCAGGGGGGGCCGAACACTGAAGCTTTCTTT.

This clone was recorded at least ten times. In DNA form, the CDR3 reads TGTGCCAGCAGTTTAGACAGGGGGCCTTTCATGAACACTGAAGCTTTCTTT. It yields the protein CASSLDRGPFMNTEAFF. The chain links TRBV28 to TRBJ1-1, with 10 bases matching TRBD1. The germline V gene encodes CDR1 MDHEN and CDR2 SYDVKM. The V gene end was trimmed by 2 bases and the J gene end by 0 bases; junction bases not matched to a gene: 6. CDR3 length: 17 residues.

This clone showed up many times. The gene calls are TRBV30 and TRBJ2-7; D might be TRBD1 or TRBD2, each matching 5 bases. The CDR3 is 14 residues long. Trimming took 2 bases from V and 0 from J, leaving 11 bases between them. Germline V CDR1 and CDR2: GTSNPN, SVGIG (reference sequence). In DNA, the CDR3 is TGTGCCTGGAGTAAGGCAGGGAGCTCCTACGAGCAGTACTTC. As protein: CAWSKAGSSYEQYF.